The clone carrying this T cell receptor beta chain was seen ten or more times. What it binds is unknown. MiXCR, run by TCRdb on the reads, gives a single entry per CDR3 protein. There are under 350,000 distinct CDR3 sequences in the sample; around a tenth occur only once, and about 4.5% lies in the top ten. This specimen belongs to a study of T cell repertoires in cytomegalovirus infection. Study-wide context: Matching HLA type, along with CMV infection, was indicated by public TCR beta signatures.

Whole-study results and caveats: Individuals carrying CMV plus the relevant HLA were identified by cumulative frequency of public TCR beta families. CMV-specific TCR beta clonotypes restricted by HLA-C dominated the ex vivo response.

The CDR3 is 14 amino acids. CDR1 is SGHTA, CDR2 FQGNSA, per germline. Trimming cost V 3 bases and J 4 bases, with 13 bases left between them. The specimen sequenced was PBMCs. The rearrangement links TRBV7-2 to TRBJ2-7; no definite D call. The receptor was isolated from a human donor in good health (CMV status not recorded). Some clones in this sample may be carry-over from other donors' samples. The CDR3 loop is CASSLGALSYEQYF. The CDR3 nucleotides are TGTGCCAGCAGCTTGGGTGCTCTATCGTACGAGCAGTACTTC.